This is a list of T cell receptor beta chains from one sample in a study of blood T cell repertoires in COVID-19. Generated by immunoSEQ multiplex PCR, the TCRdb table keeps only in-frame clones and is missing some. Seen here are 250,000 to 400,000 clones, around 88% observed once, and the top ten hold approximately 1.6%. Sequenced material: peripheral blood. Every receptor here comes from a woman aged 25 to 45 with COVID-19, enrolled during active disease. CDR3s include the opening cysteine and the closing phenylalanine or tryptophan. A D gene is named only where the DNA matches it firmly. Clone size is stated in some rows and not others, as once, few, many or a class when expanded.

D | J | V | size | DNA | CDR3
NA | TRBJ1-3 | TRBV9 | NA | TGTGCCAGCAGCGTAATGAGTGACTCTGGAAACACCATATATTTT | CASSVMSDSGNTIYF
NA | TRBJ1-1 | TRBV18 | NA | TGTGCCAGCTTGACGGGAGGCGCTGAAGCTTTCTTT | CASLTGGAEAFF
NA | TRBJ1-3 | TRBV5-1 | NA | TGCGCCAGCAGCATAGGACAGTTCTCTGGAAACACCATATATTTT | CASSIGQFSGNTIYF
NA | TRBJ1-1 | TRBV9 | once | TGTGCCAGCAGCCCCCGGGGTCTGAACACTGAAGCTTTCTTT | CASSPRGLNTEAFF
TRBD1 | TRBJ1-2 | TRBV5-1 | NA | TGCGCCAGCAGCCTCCAAACAGGGGGCGACGGCTACACCTTC | CASSLQTGGDGYTF
NA | TRBJ2-3 | TRBV27 | NA | TGTGCCAGCAGTCCTGAGAGGGGCACAGATACGCAGTATTTT | CASSPERGTDTQYF
TRBD1 | TRBJ1-3 | TRBV28 | NA | TGTGCCAGCAGTTCTCCAGGGGGCCCCTCTGGAAACACCATATATTTT | CASSSPGGPSGNTIYF
NA | TRBJ1-6 | TRBV6-1 | few | TGTGCCAGCAGTGAAGCGAGGAATTCACCCCTCCACTTT | CASSEARNSPLHF
NA | TRBJ2-2 | TRBV2 | NA | TGTGCCAGCGGGGAGCGGGCCCTGTTTTACACCGGGGAGCTGTTTTTT | CASGERALFYTGELFF
NA | TRBJ1-5 | TRBV6-5 | NA | TGTGCCAGCAGTTACGGCAGTAACCAGCCCCAGCATTTT | CASSYGSNQPQHF
TRBD1 | TRBJ1-1 | TRBV6-6 | NA | TGTGCCAGCAGCAAACGGGACAGGGGCACTGAAGCTTTCTTT | CASSKRDRGTEAFF
TRBD1 | TRBJ1-1 | TRBV10-3 | NA | TGTGCCATCAGTACCTCTACACAGGGGGAGAGCACTGAAGCTTTCTTT | CAISTSTQGESTEAFF
TRBD2 | TRBJ2-1 | TRBV27 | once | TGTGCCACCCAGCGGGGGACTCACAATGAGCAGTTCTTC | CATQRGTHNEQFF
NA | TRBJ2-1 | TRBV2 | NA | TGTGCCAGCAGAGGGGGTAGCTCCTACAATGAGCAGTTCTTC | CASRGGSSYNEQFF
TRBD1 | TRBJ1-2 | TRBV6-5 | NA | TGTGCCAGCAGTCGAACAGGGGAGGGCTACACCTTC | CASSRTGEGYTF
NA | TRBJ1-2 | TRBV11-3 | NA | TGTGCCAGCAGCCCATCCAGGGTTAGAGGCTATGGCTACACCTTC | CASSPSRVRGYGYTF
NA | TRBJ1-3 | TRBV3-1/TRBV3-2 | NA | TGTGCCAGCAGCCAAGGGAGGAGCTCTGGAAACACCATATATTTT | CASSQGRSSGNTIYF
TRBD1 | TRBJ1-2 | TRBV28 | NA | TGTGCCAGCGGTCCGGGACAGGTGTCCCCTAACTATGGCTACACCTTC | CASGPGQVSPNYGYTF
NA | TRBJ2-1 | TRBV11-3 | NA | TGTGCCAGCACCGGGGGTGGTGGGGGCAATGAGCAGTTCTTC | CASTGGGGGNEQFF
NA | TRBJ2-3 | TRBV6-1 | NA | TGTGCCAGCAGTGAATCTACCGTCACAGATACGCAGTATTTT | CASSESTVTDTQYF
NA | TRBJ1-1 | TRBV6-4 | NA | TGTGCCAGCAGGGAACAGGGCGGGGGCACTGAAGCTTTCTTT | CASREQGGGTEAFF
TRBD1 | TRBJ1-1 | TRBV10-2 | NA | TGCGCCAGCAGGACAGGGGGGACTGAAGCTTTCTTT | CASRTGGTEAFF
TRBD2 | TRBJ2-1 | TRBV28 | once | TGTGCCAGCAGCACTAGCGGGGGGGCCCCGAGTGAGCAGTTCTTC | CASSTSGGAPSEQFF
TRBD1 | TRBJ2-7 | TRBV11-2 | NA | TGTGCCAGCAGCTCCCCGACCTTGGGACAGCTCTACGAGCAGTACTTC | CASSSPTLGQLYEQYF
TRBD1 | TRBJ2-5 | TRBV6-5 | NA | TGTGCCAGCAGAACCGACAGGGGCCAAGAGACCCAGTACTTC | CASRTDRGQETQYF
TRBD1 | TRBJ1-1 | TRBV6-5 | NA | TGTGCCAGCAGTTTCGGACAGGGGGGCACTGAAGCTTTCTTT | CASSFGQGGTEAFF
NA | TRBJ1-2 | TRBV3-1/TRBV3-2 | NA | TGTGCCAGCAGCCAACTGGCCTATGGCTACACCTTC | CASSQLAYGYTF
NA | TRBJ1-4 | TRBV18 | NA | TGTGCCAGCTCATCACGACAGTTTGAAAAACTGTTTTTT | CASSSRQFEKLFF
NA | TRBJ1-2 | TRBV6-1 | NA | TGTGCCAGCAGTGAACGGTCTCTTGGCGGTTTAGTTGGCTACACCTTC | CASSERSLGGLVGYTF
NA | TRBJ1-6 | TRBV12-3/TRBV12-4 | NA | TGTGCCAGCAGTCCAGGGGATTATTCACCCCTCCACTTT | CASSPGDYSPLHF
TRBD2 | TRBJ2-1 | TRBV11-3 | NA | TGTGCCAGCAGCTTCACTAGCGGGGGGGCCGGTGAGCAGTTCTTC | CASSFTSGGAGEQFF
NA | TRBJ1-2 | TRBV2 | NA | TGTGCCAGCAGTGATCAGGGGCTTGGCTACACCTTC | CASSDQGLGYTF